This is a list of T cell receptor beta chains from one sample in a study of blood T cell repertoires in COVID-19. The repertoire was sequenced with immunoSEQ multiplex PCR; TCRdb's copy has only in-frame clones and lacks some. Of about 480,000 clones listed, around 87% are singletons. The sample comprised PBMCs or T cells enriched from blood (not recorded which). The origin of the receptors is a woman between 40 and 50 years old who had recovered from COVID-19. CDR3s include the opening cysteine and the closing phenylalanine or tryptophan. D genes are given only for firm matches. Expanded clones get a size class; other rows say once, few or many, or leave the size out.

abundance	d_gene	v_gene	j_gene	CDR3nt	CDR3aa
NA	TRBD1	TRBV15	TRBJ1-2	TGTGCCACCAGCAGGGACCGGGACAGATCCCACTACACCTTC	CATSRDRDRSHYTF
NA	NA	TRBV30	TRBJ2-1	TGTGCCTGGAGCCCCACGGTAGATGAGCAGTTCTTC	CAWSPTVDEQFF
once	TRBD2	TRBV4-3	TRBJ2-1	TGCGCCAGCGCAGGTCAATTAAGCGGGACCTACAATGAGCAGTTCTTC	CASAGQLSGTYNEQFF
NA	NA	TRBV7-9	TRBJ2-1	TGTGCCAGCAGCCAGGACTTGTACAATGAGCAGTTCTTC	CASSQDLYNEQFF
once	TRBD2	TRBV19	TRBJ2-5	TGTGCCACATCCCGAGGCGGGGGATTCCAAGAGACCCAGTACTTC	CATSRGGGFQETQYF
NA	NA	TRBV7-6	TRBJ1-1	TGTGCCAGCAGCTTAGGAGGAGATTTGAGCACTGAAGCTTTCTTT	CASSLGGDLSTEAFF
once	NA	TRBV27	TRBJ2-7	TGTGCCAGCAGTTTCGGGACAACCTACGAGCAGTACTTC	CASSFGTTYEQYF
NA	NA	TRBV15	TRBJ2-6	TGTGCCACCGTAAGGTGGAGCTCTGGGGCCAACGTCCTGACTTTC	CATVRWSSGANVLTF
once	NA	TRBV5-1	TRBJ1-2	TGCGCCAGCAGCTTGGGGCAGGGTACTAACTATGGCTACACCTTC	CASSLGQGTNYGYTF
NA	NA	TRBV11-3	TRBJ2-7	TGTGCCAGCAGCTCCCAGGTATACGAGCAGTACTTC	CASSSQVYEQYF
NA	TRBD1	TRBV27	TRBJ2-7	TGTGCCAGCAGCCCCTTCGGAGGGGACAGGAGTCTCTTC	CASSPFGGDRSLF
NA	TRBD1	TRBV7-2	TRBJ1-3	TGTGCCAGCAGCCCAGGGGGCACTGGAAACACCATATATTTT	CASSPGGTGNTIYF
NA	NA	TRBV5-1	TRBJ1-1	TGCGCCAGCAGCTTGGCCATCAGCGGAGGGCCGAACACTGAAGCTTTCTTT	CASSLAISGGPNTEAFF
NA	NA	TRBV10-3	TRBJ1-1	TGTGCCATCAGTTCCGACATGAACACTGAAGCTTTCTTT	CAISSDMNTEAFF
NA	NA	TRBV14	TRBJ1-1	TGTGCCAGCAGCCAAGACAAGGGGCAAACTGAAGCTTTCTTT	CASSQDKGQTEAFF
NA	NA	TRBV4-2	TRBJ1-4	TGTGCCAGCAGCCAAGACTGGATCGGAGGAGGTGAAAAACTGTTTTTT	CASSQDWIGGGEKLFF
few	NA	TRBV6-1	TRBJ2-7	TGTGCCAGCAGTGAATGGAGGGAACGCTACGAGCAGTACTTC	CASSEWRERYEQYF
NA	TRBD2	TRBV3-1/TRBV3-2	TRBJ2-3	TGTGCCAGCAGCCCAGCGGGAGGGGGAAGACTAAATACGCAGTATTTT	CASSPAGGGRLNTQYF
NA	TRBD2	TRBV12-3/TRBV12-4	TRBJ2-7	TGTGCCAGCACGGTCGGGGGGGCCTACGAGCAGTACTTC	CASTVGGAYEQYF
NA	NA	TRBV7-8	TRBJ1-4	TGTGCCAGCAGCCCCACAGGGACGACTAATGAAAAACTGTTTTTT	CASSPTGTTNEKLFF
NA	NA	TRBV7-9	TRBJ1-4	TGTGCCAGCAGCTTAGGGGCTGGAGGAGAAAAACTGTTTTTT	CASSLGAGGEKLFF
NA	TRBD1	TRBV7-2	TRBJ2-7	TGTGCCAGCAGCTTAGCTGGACAGGGGTACTACGAGCAGTACTTC	CASSLAGQGYYEQYF
NA	NA	TRBV4-1	TRBJ2-7	TGCGCCAGCAGCACCCAAACAGGGAACAACTACGAGCAGTACTTC	CASSTQTGNNYEQYF
NA	TRBD1	TRBV4-3	TRBJ2-7	TGCGCCAGCAGCCAGGGACAGGGGTCCTACGAGCAGTACTTC	CASSQGQGSYEQYF
NA	NA	TRBV3-1/TRBV3-2	TRBJ1-6	TGTGCCAGCAGCCAAGATGGGCAGGCGCTAAGCTCCTATAATTCACCCCTCCACTTT	CASSQDGQALSSYNSPLHF
NA	TRBD1	TRBV4-3	TRBJ2-4	TGCGCCAGCAGCCAAGGAGTTAGGGACAGGGGTAAAAACATTCAGTACTTC	CASSQGVRDRGKNIQYF
NA	NA	TRBV19	TRBJ2-6	TGTGCCAGTTGGGGGACAACCTCTGGGGCCAACGTCCTGACTTTC	CASWGTTSGANVLTF
NA	NA	TRBV20-1	TRBJ1-2	TGCAGTGCTAGTAAGGGGCAGGGGAACTATGGCTACACCTTC	CSASKGQGNYGYTF
NA	TRBD2	TRBV3-1/TRBV3-2	TRBJ2-7	TGTGCCAGCAGGCAAAGCGGGAGTTACGAGCAGTACTTC	CASRQSGSYEQYF
NA	NA	TRBV12-5	TRBJ1-1	TGTGCTAGTGGTCCCGGTAGGGGAACTGAAGCTTTCTTT	CASGPGRGTEAFF
NA	TRBD1	TRBV6-5	TRBJ2-7	TGTGCCAGCAGGGACAGGGGACATCCCTACGAGCAGTACTTC	CASRDRGHPYEQYF
NA	TRBD2	TRBV19	TRBJ2-1	TGTGCCAGTAGCCTAGCGGGAGGCTCCTACAATGAGCAGTTCTTC	CASSLAGGSYNEQFF
NA	NA	TRBV18	TRBJ1-3	TGTGCCAGCTTCCCAGGAGGCTCTGGAAACACCATATATTTT	CASFPGGSGNTIYF
NA	TRBD2	TRBV24-1	TRBJ2-1	TGTGCCACCAGTGATTTGCCCGGGACTAGCGGGAGAAATGAGCAGTTCTTC	CATSDLPGTSGRNEQFF
NA	TRBD2	TRBV4-3	TRBJ2-2	TGCGCCAGCAGCCAAGCGGGACTACTCAGCGGGGAGCTGTTTTTT	CASSQAGLLSGELFF
NA	NA	TRBV5-4	TRBJ1-5	TGTGCCAGCAGCCAGGATCGGCAGGATCTCCAGCATTTT	CASSQDRQDLQHF
NA	TRBD1	TRBV30	TRBJ1-2	TGTGCCTGGAGTATTAGGACAGGGGGAGGGGGCTATGGCTACACCTTC	CAWSIRTGGGGYGYTF
NA	NA	TRBV19	TRBJ1-5	TGTGCCAGTAGTATAATAGGGGGACGATTAAATCAGCCCCAGCATTTT	CASSIIGGRLNQPQHF
NA	NA	TRBV9	TRBJ2-3	TGTGCCAGCAGCGTAGACTTGGATACGCAGTATTTT	CASSVDLDTQYF
NA	NA	TRBV7-8	TRBJ2-7	TGTGCCAGCAGCTTAGGGCTCGGACACCCCTACGAGCAGTACTTC	CASSLGLGHPYEQYF
NA	TRBD1	TRBV18	TRBJ1-1	TGTGCCAGCTCACACAACCCATACAGGGGTAATTTGACTGAAGCTTTCTTT	CASSHNPYRGNLTEAFF
NA	NA	TRBV28	TRBJ1-1	TGTGCCAGCGGTACAGGGCGGAGCACTGAAGCTTTCTTT	CASGTGRSTEAFF
NA	TRBD1	TRBV19	TRBJ1-2	TGTGCCAGTCAAGACAGGGCTGCATATGGCTACACCTTC	CASQDRAAYGYTF
once	TRBD1	TRBV7-8	TRBJ2-3	TGTGCCAGCAGCTCCCTGACAGGGGGCGCCTCAGATACGCAGTATTTT	CASSSLTGGASDTQYF
NA	NA	TRBV11-2	TRBJ2-1	TGTGCCAGCAGCTTCATCCGGACTACCCAAAGGGTGTTCTTC	CASSFIRTTQRVFF
NA	TRBD1	TRBV5-4	TRBJ1-1	TGTGCCAGCAGCTTGGGCTCCCGGGACAGGGGAACTGAAGCTTTCTTT	CASSLGSRDRGTEAFF
NA	TRBD1	TRBV2	TRBJ1-2	TGTGCCAGCACCCCCCAGGGGGCTGGTGGCTACACCTTC	CASTPQGAGGYTF
NA	TRBD1	TRBV28	TRBJ1-5	TGTGCCAGCAGTTTCGTGAAGGGGGCGTATATACTTAGCAATCAGCCCCAGCATTTT	CASSFVKGAYILSNQPQHF
NA	NA	TRBV7-9	TRBJ2-2	TGTGCCAGCAGCTTAACCGACAGTGTCACCGGGGAGCTGTTTTTT	CASSLTDSVTGELFF
NA	TRBD2	TRBV11-2	TRBJ2-7	TGTGCCAGCAGCACCGGACTAGCTTACGAGCAGTACTTC	CASSTGLAYEQYF
NA	NA	TRBV7-6	TRBJ1-4	TGTGCCAGCAGCTTGTTGACAAACCCGGGGGGTGAAAAACTGTTTTTT	CASSLLTNPGGEKLFF
NA	NA	TRBV15	TRBJ1-1	TGTGCCACCAGCAGACAGGGTAAAGGTGAAGCTTTCTTT	CATSRQGKGEAFF
NA	NA	TRBV7-9	TRBJ1-5	TGTGCCAGCAGCTTAGACCAGGGAAAGCCCCAGCATTTT	CASSLDQGKPQHF
once	NA	TRBV3-1/TRBV3-2	TRBJ1-3	TGTGCCAGCAGCTTAACAGGGAGTCTCAACACCATATATTTT	CASSLTGSLNTIYF
NA	TRBD2	TRBV9	TRBJ2-3	TGTGCCAGCAGCGCTACTAGCGGGGCCGAGGGGGATACGCAGTATTTT	CASSATSGAEGDTQYF
once	NA	TRBV11-2	TRBJ1-3	TGTGCCAGCAGCTCTTTCCCACCGGCTAGTGGAAACACCATATATTTT	CASSSFPPASGNTIYF
NA	TRBD1	TRBV12-3/TRBV12-4	TRBJ1-2	TGTGCCAGCAGTTTAGGGGACAGGGGGGGCTGTACCTTC	CASSLGDRGGCTF
NA	NA	TRBV7-9	TRBJ2-3	TGTGCCAGCAGCCCGTTAGATACGCAGTATTTT	CASSPLDTQYF
NA	NA	TRBV3-1/TRBV3-2	TRBJ1-1	TGTGCCAGCAGCCTACAAAAGAACACTGAAGCTTTCTTT	CASSLQKNTEAFF